The text below deals with one T cell receptor beta chain. Its antigen specificity is not known. The junction departs from germline at one end; a sequencing error may be responsible. This entry is derived from a study of Tregs in tolerant kidney transplant recipients (dated by TCRdb to 2018 to 2020). With respect to the entire study: Transplants used related donors with nonmyeloablative bone marrow transplantation; mixed chimerism was transient in the human trials. The study used TCRbeta sequencing to identify donor-specific regulatory T cells before combined kidney and bone marrow transplantation, then tracked those cells after transplant.

For TCRbeta CDR3 sequencing, genomic DNA was extracted from sorted cells using the QIAGEN DNeasy Blood and Tissue Kit. Through immunoSEQ, high-throughput TCRbeta CDR3 sequencing was done commercially, including PCR amplification with internal controls and bias correction. The authors' analysis ran thus. Unique productive TCRbeta sequences were defined by CDR3 nucleotide sequence when primers matched and otherwise by CDR3 amino acid sequence together with Vbeta and Jbeta genes. To correct for sorting error, sequences found in more than one sorted population at a frequency ratio of 2:1 or less were discarded, and the remaining shared sequences were assigned to the population with the higher frequency. Sequences were defined as donor-reactive when expanded at least 5-fold in CFSE-low cells versus unstimulated cells and present at a frequency of at least 0.01% in CFSE-low cells. Jensen-Shannon divergence calculated on the top 100 TCRbeta sequences ranked by frequency was used to measure repertoire divergence. For samples with multiple sequencing runs, sorting error was corrected separately for each run before the runs were pooled. Here the immuneACCESS table is served through TCRdb, limited to in-frame sequences with V and J called. Missing clones are a known gap in these copies; in checked studies unresolved V genes cover under half, and the rest lacks a known reason. Clone size and the V and J calls come from that table; the DNA yielded D and trimming. This sample is represented by about 94,000 clones; roughly 93% of them were singletons. The ten most abundant clones make up approximately 0.5% of the sample.

The germline V gene supplies CDR1 SGHTA and CDR2 FQGTGA. The CDR3, cysteine through phenylalanine, is 15 amino acids long. The only DNA kept is the CDR3, 45 bases in frame from the first base. Broader findings and caveats from the paper: The study was constrained by small patient numbers, and validation of the findings is required in larger populations and under other immunosuppression protocols. Donor-specific Treg expansion was found to exceed global Treg expansion in tolerant patients, suggesting antigen-driven rather than nonspecific expansion. Biological reproducibility was not examined directly, but technical replication error appeared to be minimal. Expanding Tregs with activated donor B cells appeared to identify the most biologically relevant and donor-specific TCRbeta repertoire. Because the PCR primers were changed over time for some patients, nucleotide-level comparison could not be performed across the samples from those patients.

Interpreted using the paper, the time point label stands for: blood sample drawn before combined kidney and bone marrow transplant. Unstimulated Tregs (CD4+CD25+CD127-), CD4+ non-Tregs (CD4+CD25-), CD4 and CD8 cells were FACS-sorted from thawed PBMCs. The patients were a few recipients of combined kidney and bone marrow transplants from the ITN036ST trial, and samples were available only for these trial subjects. Healthy control blood was processed to PBMCs by Ficoll density gradient and cryopreserved, and patient PBMCs were collected before and after transplant. This receptor was identified in a human donor who received a combined kidney and bone marrow transplant. Here the sequenced sample was CD4+ T cells from blood, taken before the transplant. The rearrangement joined TRBV7-3 to TRBJ2-6; the junction holds 7 bases that match TRBD1. This receptor has the CDR3 CASSSLTTGANVLTF. The nucleotide sequence is TGTGCCAGCAGTTCCTTAACTACAGGGGCGAACGTCCTGACTTTC. Reference TRBV7-3 and TRBJ2-6 proteins supply the regions before and after the CDR3; the full variable domain is: GAGVSQTPSNKVTEKGKYVELRCDPISGHTALYWYRQSLGQGPEFLIYFQGTGAADDSGLPNDRFFAVRPEGSVSTLKIQRTERGDSAVYLCASSSLTTGANVLTFGAGSRLTVL.